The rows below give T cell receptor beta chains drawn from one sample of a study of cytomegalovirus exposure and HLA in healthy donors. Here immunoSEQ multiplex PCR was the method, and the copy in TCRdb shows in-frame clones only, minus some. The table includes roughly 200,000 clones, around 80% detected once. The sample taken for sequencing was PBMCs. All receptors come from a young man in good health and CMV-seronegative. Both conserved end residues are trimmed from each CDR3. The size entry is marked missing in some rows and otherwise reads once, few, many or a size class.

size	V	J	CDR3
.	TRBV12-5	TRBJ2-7	ASGLIVGGQESYEQY
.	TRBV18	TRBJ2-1	ASSPPQGNEQF
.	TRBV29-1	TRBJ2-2	SAGHNTGELF
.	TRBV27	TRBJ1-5	ASSFLGGNQPQH
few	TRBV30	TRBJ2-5	AWKTSGTLGETQY
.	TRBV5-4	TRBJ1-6	ASSQSRDRVGSPLH
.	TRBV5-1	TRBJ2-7	ASSLGGAGVGYEQY
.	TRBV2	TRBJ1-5	ASSEGSWGNNQPQH
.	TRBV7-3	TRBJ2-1	ASSSSGGSEQF
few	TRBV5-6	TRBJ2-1	ASSLGLAGVNEQF
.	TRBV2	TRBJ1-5	ASSRDRAGPQH
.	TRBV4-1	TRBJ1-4	ASSPRPTGIEKLF
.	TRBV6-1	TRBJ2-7	ASSEAGQGWSYEQY
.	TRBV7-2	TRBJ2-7	ASSFRVAGGSYEQY
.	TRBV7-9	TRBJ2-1	ASSYASGAYNEQF
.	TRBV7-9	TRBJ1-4	ASSAETGLNEKLF
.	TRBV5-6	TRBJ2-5	ASSLRLAGGETQY
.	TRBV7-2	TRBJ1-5	ASSSEDSQPQH
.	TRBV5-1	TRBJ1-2	ASSWGTGRISYT
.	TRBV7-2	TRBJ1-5	ASSITGKGTRPQH
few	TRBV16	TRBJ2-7	ASSQSSGRTEQY
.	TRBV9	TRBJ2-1	ASSAGRLASSYNEQF
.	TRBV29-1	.	SVDSGRAGYEQY
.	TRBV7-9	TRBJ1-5	ASGGQGTEPQH
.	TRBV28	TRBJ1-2	ATEGVEGYT
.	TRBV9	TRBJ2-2	ASSVETAGGTGELF
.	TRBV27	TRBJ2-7	ASSIILRTGIYEQY
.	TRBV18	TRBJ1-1	ASSPPGGAQLGTEAF
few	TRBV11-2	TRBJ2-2	ASSLVGRTNTGELF
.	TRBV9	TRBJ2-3	ASSEQGRRTDTQY
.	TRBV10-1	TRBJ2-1	ASSPGDRDYNEQF
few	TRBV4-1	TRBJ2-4	ASSQVGGDTIAKNIQY
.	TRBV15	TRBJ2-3	ATSRDLGGHRY
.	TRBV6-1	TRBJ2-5	AGLAGLQETQY
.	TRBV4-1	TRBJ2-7	ASSQVPANTVLEQY
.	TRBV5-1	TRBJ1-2	ASSLGQGTYGYT
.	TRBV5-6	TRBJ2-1	ASSSGQSVLYNEQF
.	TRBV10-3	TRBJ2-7	AISPGSYEQY
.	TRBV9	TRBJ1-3	ASSVSPSSISGNTIY
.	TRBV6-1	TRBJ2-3	ASQDRGPPLDTQY
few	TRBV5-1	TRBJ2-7	ASSPGQGGSYEQY